This entry features one T cell receptor (beta chain) sequence. The sample originates from a study of shared T cell receptors in the human thymus. The data were produced by immunoSEQ multiplex PCR, yet TCRdb's version contains in-frame clones alone and is incomplete. The sample records 550,000 to 800,000 clones, approximately 85% being singletons. Germline-derived CDR1 and CDR2 are LGHNA and YSLEER. This CDR3 spans 14 amino acids. Between the trimmed V and J ends, which lost 0 bases and 1 base, there was a span of 6 bases. This sample was shared with a second study, whose subject was human thymus T cells. That study adds: Donors consisted of healthy Finnish infants (having corrective surgery for congenital heart defects). Corrective cardiac surgery supplied the resected thymus tissue. Repertoires from thymus and blood appeared to show biased V and J gene usage. The related literature has documented a marked overlap of thymic repertoires among unrelated individuals.

The receptor was derived from a girl less than two years old with a congenital heart defect. The chain employs TRBV4-3 and TRBJ1-1; the D is unclear. Sequenced sample: thymocytes. CDR3 protein: CASSQEKQNTEAFF. The CDR3, as DNA: TGCGCCAGCAGCCAAGAGAAGCAGAACACTGAAGCTTTCTTT.